This T cell receptor (beta chain) was obtained from a study of CD4 and CD8 cells across lung adenocarcinoma regions. Localized lung adenocarcinoma, a non-small cell lung cancer, affected the donors. Each CDR3 protein gets one entry after TCRdb re-called the PCR reads with MiXCR. Of about 9,200 distinct CDR3 sequences detected, approximately 46% appear once; the ten largest clones hold about 33%. This CDR3 is built from 16 residues. The germline CDR1 and CDR2 sequences are MNHNS and SASEGT. V gave up 8 bases and J gave up 1 base; unmatched junction bases: 11. The TCR comes from a male donor with lung adenocarcinoma. The CD4 and CD8 labels of this study may be unreliable. The rearrangement joins TRBV6-1 to TRBJ2-3; 8 bases map to TRBD2. The sample was CD8+ T cells from the margin of a lung tumor. CDR3 sequence: CASAGGGNRGTDTQYF. The DNA of the CDR3 is TGTGCCAGCGCGGGGGGAGGAAATCGTGGCACAGATACGCAGTATTTT.